This record looks at one T cell receptor beta chain sequence and its context. This specimen comes from a study of blood T cell repertoires in COVID-19. Study at large: COVID-19 samples, acute and convalescent, were from the United States, Italy and Spain. From T cells, B-cell-depleted T cells, or PBMCs came the material, which was cDNA or gDNA.

Measured with immunoSEQ multiplex PCR; TCRdb has only the in-frame clones, and not every one. In the table there are fewer than 60,000 clones, 89% of which are singletons. The specimen was peripheral blood. This clonotype was sampled from a human donor in a cohort sampled during active COVID-19.

The CDR3 DNA sequence: TGTGCCAGTAGATATAGATCCACTATGAACACTGAAGCTTTCTTT. Its translation: CASRYRSTMNTEAFF. The chain links TRBV19 to TRBJ1-1, with no clear D. This CDR3 contains 15 residues. V was clipped by 6 bases and J by 0 bases, with 14 bases between them. The germline CDR1 and CDR2 sequences are LNHDA and SQIVND (reference sequence).